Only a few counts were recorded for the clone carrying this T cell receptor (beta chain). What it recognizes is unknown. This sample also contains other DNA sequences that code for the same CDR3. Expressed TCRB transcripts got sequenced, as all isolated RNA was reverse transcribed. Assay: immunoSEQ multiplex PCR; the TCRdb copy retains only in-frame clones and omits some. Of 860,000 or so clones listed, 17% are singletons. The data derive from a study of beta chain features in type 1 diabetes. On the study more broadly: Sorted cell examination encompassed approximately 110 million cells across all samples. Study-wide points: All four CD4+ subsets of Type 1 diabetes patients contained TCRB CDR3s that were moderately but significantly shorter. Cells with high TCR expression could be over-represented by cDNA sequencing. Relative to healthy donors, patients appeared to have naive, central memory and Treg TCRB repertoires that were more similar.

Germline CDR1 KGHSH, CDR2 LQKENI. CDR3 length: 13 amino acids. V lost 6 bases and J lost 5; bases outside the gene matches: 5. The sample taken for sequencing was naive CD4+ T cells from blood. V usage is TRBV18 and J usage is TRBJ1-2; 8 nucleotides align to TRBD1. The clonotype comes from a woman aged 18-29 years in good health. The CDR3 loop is CASSPDRGYGYTF. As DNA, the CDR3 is TGTGCCAGCTCCCCCGACAGGGGTTATGGCTACACCTTC.